Listed below are T cell receptor beta chains from one sample, sequenced in a study of cytomegalovirus exposure and HLA in healthy donors. This table comes from immunoSEQ multiplex PCR, and its TCRdb copy is limited to in-frame clones, with some not included. The sample records about 82,000 clones, 90% to 95% being singletons. The sample consisted of PBMCs. These receptors came from a man between 18 and 29 years old in good health and CMV-seronegative. Both conserved end residues are part of each CDR3. The order of the fields is J gene, D gene, V gene, clone size, CDR3 DNA, CDR3 protein. D genes are given only for firm matches. For some rows the clone size is stated as once, few or many, or as a class when expanded; others skip it.

TRBJ1-2	NA	TRBV11-2	NA	TGTGCCAGCAGCTTAGTTTCCCAGGGTGGATCCTATGGCTACACCTTC	CASSLVSQGGSYGYTF
TRBJ1-5	TRBD1	TRBV19	NA	TGTGCCAGCGACAGGGGGTATGGGTATCAGCCCCAGCATTTT	CASDRGYGYQPQHF
TRBJ1-1	TRBD1	TRBV2	NA	TGTGCCAGCAAGAGAGTCTTAACAGGGGTAGCTTTCTTT	CASKRVLTGVAFF
TRBJ2-7	NA	TRBV13	NA	TGTGCCAGCAGCTTAAGTGCAGGGAAGCAGCAGTACTTC	CASSLSAGKQQYF
TRBJ2-3	NA	TRBV5-4	NA	TGTGCCAGCAGCTTGTACGGGCCGGGAGTCGATACGCAGTATTTT	CASSLYGPGVDTQYF
TRBJ1-1	TRBD1	TRBV10-3	NA	TGTGCCATCAGTAAGCTGGGACAGGGGAAGGTAGGCACTGAAGCTTTCTTT	CAISKLGQGKVGTEAFF
TRBJ1-5	TRBD1	TRBV2	NA	TGTGCCAGCAGTGAAGAGGGACAGGGGCGTATTGGCAATCAGCCCCAGCATTTT	CASSEEGQGRIGNQPQHF
TRBJ1-3	NA	TRBV9	NA	TGTGCCAGCAGCGTAGTGGCGGATAGCTCTGGAAACACCATATATTTT	CASSVVADSSGNTIYF
TRBJ1-5	NA	TRBV18	once	TGTGCCAGCTCACCCGGCCAGGGCAGTCAGCCCCAGCATTTT	CASSPGQGSQPQHF
TRBJ1-2	NA	TRBV19	NA	TGTGCCAGTAGTATAGGCCGGGGGGTGACAACTAACTATGGCTACACCTTC	CASSIGRGVTTNYGYTF
TRBJ1-2	TRBD1	TRBV25-1	NA	TGTGCCAGCAGTGATCAATGGACAGGGGGCTATGGCTACACCTTC	CASSDQWTGGYGYTF
TRBJ1-2	NA	TRBV4-3	NA	TGCGCCAGCAGCCAAGAACACAGGTCTAACTATGGCTACACCTTC	CASSQEHRSNYGYTF
TRBJ2-7	TRBD1	TRBV12-5	NA	TGTGCTAGTGCTATACTCCGGGACAGCTTCATGGACCCTTACGAGCAGTACTTC	CASAILRDSFMDPYEQYF
TRBJ1-5	TRBD1	TRBV2	once	TGTGCCAGCCAGGGGGAAGGGGAAGCGCCCCAGCATTTT	CASQGEGEAPQHF